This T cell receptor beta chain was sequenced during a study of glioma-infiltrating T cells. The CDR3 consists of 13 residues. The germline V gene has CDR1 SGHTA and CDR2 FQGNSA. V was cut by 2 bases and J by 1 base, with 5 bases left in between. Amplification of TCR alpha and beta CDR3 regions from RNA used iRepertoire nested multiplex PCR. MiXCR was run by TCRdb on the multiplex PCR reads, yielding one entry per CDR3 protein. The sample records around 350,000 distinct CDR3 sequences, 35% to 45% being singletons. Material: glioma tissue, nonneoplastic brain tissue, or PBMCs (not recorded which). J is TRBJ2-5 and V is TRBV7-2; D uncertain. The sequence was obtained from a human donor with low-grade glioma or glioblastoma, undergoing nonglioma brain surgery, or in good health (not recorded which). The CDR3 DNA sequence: TGTGCCAGCAGCTTACCCCCCCAAGAGACCCAGTACTTC. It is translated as CASSLPPQETQYF. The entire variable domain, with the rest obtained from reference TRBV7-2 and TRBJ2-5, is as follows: GAGVSQSPSNKVTEKGKDVELRCDPISGHTALYWYRQSLGQGLEFLIYFQGNSAPDKSGLPSDRFSAERTGGSVSTLTIQRTQQEDSAVYLCASSLPPQETQYFGPGTRLLVL.